The 27 T cell receptor beta chains reported below all come from one sample, sequenced in a study of CD4+ T cells in melanoma. TCRdb's table, derived via immunoSEQ multiplex PCR, lists solely in-frame clones and lacks some. Of 15,000 to 20,000 clones listed, roughly 76% are singletons. Sequenced input: cells from a culture (not recorded whether cultured in vitro). The receptors were gathered from a human donor with melanoma.

The CDR3 protein is CASFAGRGRCEKLFF. CDR3 DNA: TGTGCCAGCTTCGCAGGGAGAGGGCGATGTGAAAAACTGTTTTTT. J is TRBJ1-4 and V is TRBV7-3, with D perhaps matching TRBD1 (5 bases). The germline CDR1 and CDR2 sequences are SGHTA and FQGTGA. The CDR3 covers 15 residues. Trimming pared 8 bases from V and 7 bases from J, leaving 20 bases between.

This chain joins TRBV11-3 and TRBJ1-4, with D unclear. The CDR3 totals 15 residues. Per the germline V gene, CDR1 is SGHNT and CDR2 is YENEEA. Deletions cut 1 base from V and 4 bases from J, with 10 bases between. The CDR3 loop is CASSLVARSNEKLFF. The CDR3 DNA reads TGTGCCAGCAGCTTAGTAGCCAGGAGTAATGAAAAACTGTTTTTT.

The J gene is TRBJ1-5, the V gene TRBV6-5; D perhaps matches TRBD1 (6 bases). V lost 10 bases, J lost 7 bases, and 20 bases lay in between. Germline CDR1 is MNHEY and CDR2 is SVGAGI. The CDR3 totals 14 residues. CDR3 in amino acids: CATRKMGALQPQHF. The CDR3 DNA follows: TGTGCCACCCGAAAGATGGGGGCCTTGCAGCCCCAGCATTTT.

The V gene is TRBV13, the J gene TRBJ2-5; 8 bases map to TRBD1. Germline V gene sequence: CDR1 PRHDT, CDR2 FYEKMQ (reference sequence). The J segment lost 2 bases and the V segment lost 2 bases, leaving 13 bases of the junction unmatched. CDR3 length: 18 amino acids. CDR3 bases: TGTGCCAGCAGCTTATTTCAGGACAGGGTAAGAAAGCAAGAGACCCAGTACTTC. Translated, it gives CASSLFQDRVRKQETQYF. The variable domain in full, completed from reference TRBV13 and TRBJ2-5, reads AAGVIQSPRHLIKEKRETATLKCYPIPRHDTVYWYQQGPGQDPQFLISFYEKMQSDKGSIPDRFSAQQFSDYHSELNMSSLELGDSALYFCASSLFQDRVRKQETQYFGPGTRLLVL.

The chain combines TRBV5-5 with TRBJ1-6; 7 bases fit TRBD1. The CDR3 totals 17 residues. The trim removed 0 bases at V and 10 bases at J, leaving 13 bases unmatched. Germline CDR1 and CDR2: SGHKS and YYEKEE (reference sequence). In DNA, the CDR3 is TGTGCCAGCAGCTTGGAAAGGGGGCTAAGGGTCGAATCACCCCTCCACTTT. This translates into CASSLERGLRVESPLHF.

This clone was seen just once. The V and J genes are TRBV4-2 and TRBJ2-3; TRBD1 is a possible D gene (6 bases). Trimming shortened V by 5 bases and J by 1 base, and 16 bases separated the two germline ends. CDR3 length: 16 amino acids. The germline V gene encodes CDR1 LGHNA and CDR2 YNFKEQ. CDR3 DNA sequence: TGTGCCAGCAGCGATAGGTGGGGGCTAGGCACAGATACGCAGTATTTT. This encodes CASSDRWGLGTDTQYF.

This clone has only one observation. V is TRBV5-4 and J is TRBJ2-5, with D tentatively TRBD1 or TRBD2 (5 bases each). The CDR3 totals 12 residues. V lost 9 bases, J lost 4 bases, and 13 bases lay in between. The germline gives CDR1 SGHNT, CDR2 YYREEE (reference sequence). Here the CDR3 DNA reads TGTGCCACCGGGACCCAAAGAGAGACCCAGTACTTC. Protein sequence: CATGTQRETQYF.

The chain combines TRBV5-1 with TRBJ1-5, with D possibly matching TRBD1 (5 bases). The ends were cut back, 5 bases at V and 5 bases at J, with 11 bases in the middle. The CDR3 runs 13 residues. CDR1 and CDR2 from the germline V gene are SGHRS and YFSETQ. The CDR3 DNA follows: TGCGCCAGCAGTAGTCAGGGCGATCAGCCCCAGCATTTT. This sequence encodes CASSSQGDQPQHF.

This sequence joins TRBV5-5 and TRBJ2-2; D perhaps matches TRBD1 (5 bases). The CDR3 has 15 residues. Between the trimmed V and J ends, which lost 2 bases and 0 bases, there was a span of 8 bases. The V gene's germline CDR1 is SGHKS and CDR2 YYEKEE (reference sequence). CDR3 protein: CASSFKGANTGELFF. The CDR3 nucleotides are TGTGCCAGCAGCTTTAAAGGGGCGAACACCGGGGAGCTGTTTTTT.

J is TRBJ2-3 and V is TRBV6-4; TRBD2 aligns across 7 bases. The CDR3 has 16 amino acids. The germline V gene has CDR1 MRHNA and CDR2 SNTAGT. The ends lost 8 bases at V and 0 bases at J; junction bases unmatched: 11. Written as DNA, the CDR3 is TGTGCCAGCCCTGGACTAGTCTTACATAGCACAGATACGCAGTATTTT. Residues: CASPGLVLHSTDTQYF.

The CDR3 sequence is CASSMSWGSYEQYF. The CDR3 bases are TGTGCCAGTAGTATGTCGTGGGGGTCCTACGAGCAGTACTTC. The chain links TRBV19 to TRBJ2-7; tentatively, D is TRBD1 or TRBD2 (5 bases each). V was shortened by 3 bases and J by 1 base, with 10 bases between the two germline ends. The length of the CDR3 is 14 residues. CDR1 and CDR2 from the germline V gene are LNHDA and SQIVND (reference sequence).

The gene calls are TRBV4-1 and TRBJ1-2; 7 bases fit TRBD1. The V gene's germline CDR1 is MGHRA and CDR2 YSYEKL. The V gene end was trimmed by 2 bases and the J gene end by 3 bases; junction bases not matched to a gene: 9. CDR3 size: 16 residues. The chain's CDR3 is CASSQTQDRTYYGYTF. CDR3 coding DNA: TGCGCCAGCAGCCAAACCCAGGACAGGACCTACTATGGCTACACCTTC.

This clone has more than one count but fewer than ten. The V and J genes are TRBV18 and TRBJ1-1; D not certain. Germline values: CDR1 KGHSH, CDR2 LQKENI. CDR3 length: 13 amino acids. Deletions cut 3 bases from V and 0 bases from J, with 5 bases between. CDR3 sequence: CASSPSVNTEAFF. The CDR3 nucleotides read TGTGCCAGCTCACCGTCGGTGAACACTGAAGCTTTCTTT.

This chain connects TRBV9 to TRBJ1-1, with a tentative D call TRBD1 (5 bases). The germline CDR1 and CDR2 sequences are SGDLS and YYNGEE. The CDR3 runs to 14 residues. V shed 4 bases and J shed 8 bases, with 18 bases lying between them. The DNA for the CDR3 is TGTGCCAGCAGCTTACGGCGGGAACGGACAGAAGCTTTCTTT. Amino acids: CASSLRRERTEAFF.

The rearrangement links TRBV7-9 to TRBJ2-5, with D tentatively TRBD2 (5 bases). There are 15 residues in the CDR3. Trimming removed 5 bases at V and 11 bases at J, with 24 bases between. The germline CDR1 and CDR2 sequences are SEHNR and FQNEAQ (reference sequence). The DNA of the CDR3 is TGTGCCAGCAGCCGCGTGGGAGTCCCCCCTGAAGAGCAGTACTTC. The encoded protein is CASSRVGVPPEEQYF.

This clone was observed a single time. The V gene is TRBV7-9, the J gene TRBJ2-7, with D perhaps matching TRBD2 (6 bases). Germline loops: CDR1 SEHNR, CDR2 FQNEAQ (reference sequence). V was cut by 3 bases and J by 5 bases, with 11 bases left in between. The CDR3 totals 13 residues. This CDR3 is CASSFVREDEQYF. CDR3 bases: TGTGCCAGCAGCTTTGTCAGGGAGGACGAGCAGTACTTC.

The CDR3 loop reads CASRRLAGDTGELFF. Here the CDR3 DNA reads TGCGCCAGCCGCCGACTAGCGGGGGACACCGGGGAGCTGTTTTTT. The chain uses TRBV5-1 and TRBJ2-2; 12 bases fit TRBD2. The V and J ends lost 7 bases and 3 bases, in that order; junction bases with no gene match: 4. Germline V gene lookup returns CDR1 SGHRS and CDR2 YFSETQ. The CDR3 extends over 15 amino acids.

V gene TRBV6-5 combines with J gene TRBJ1-3; tentatively, D is TRBD1 (6 bases). V was shortened by 2 bases and J by 3 bases, with 11 bases between the two germline ends. This CDR3 is built from 15 residues. Per the germline V gene, CDR1 is MNHEY and CDR2 is SVGAGI. The CDR3 DNA sequence: TGTGCCAGCAGTTACGGGGGCAGCCGTGGAAACACCATATATTTT. As protein: CASSYGGSRGNTIYF.

In its sample, this clone was seen once. V gene TRBV5-1 combines with J gene TRBJ1-2; the D gene is possibly TRBD1 (6 bases). The length of the CDR3 is 14 residues. The germline V and J ends were trimmed by 0 bases and 4 bases, with 10 bases remaining between them. Germline lookup yields CDR1 SGHRS and CDR2 YFSETQ. The CDR3 nucleotides read TGCGCCAGCAGCTTGGGGACAGCTCCCTATGGCTACACCTTC. This sequence encodes CASSLGTAPYGYTF.

The chain links TRBV11-2 to TRBJ2-1; a possible D gene is TRBD1 (7 bases). The ends were cut back, 8 bases at V and 0 bases at J, with 14 bases in the middle. CDR1 is SGHAT and CDR2 is FQNNGV in the germline V gene. The CDR3 totals 15 residues. The chain's CDR3 is CASRFQGGSYNEQFF. CDR3 coding DNA: TGTGCCAGCCGATTCCAGGGGGGCTCCTACAATGAGCAGTTCTTC. Filled out from reference TRBV11-2 and TRBJ2-1, the complete variable domain reads EAGVAQSPRYKIIEKRQSVAFWCNPISGHATLYWYQQILGQGPKLLIQFQNNGVVDDSQLPKDRFSAERLKGVDSTLKIQPAKLEDSAVYLCASRFQGGSYNEQFFGPGTRLTVL.

This clone was detected a few times. The rearrangement links TRBV7-2 to TRBJ1-3, with D perhaps TRBD1 (5 bases). The CDR3 consists of 14 residues. The V and J ends lost 5 bases and 7 bases respectively, with 15 bases between them. Germline assignment: CDR1 SGHTA and CDR2 FQGNSA. The CDR3 coding sequence is TGTGCCAGCAGCCCTCGGATAGGGGAGAACACCATATATTTT. It yields the protein CASSPRIGENTIYF.

A few counts support this clone. CDR3 loop: CASNFPGNQPQHF. The DNA of the CDR3 is TGTGCCAGTAACTTCCCCGGCAATCAGCCCCAGCATTTT. The chain carries TRBV19 and TRBJ1-5; D unclear. The CDR3 covers 13 residues. V lost 7 bases and J lost 2, with 9 bases in between. Per the germline V gene, CDR1 is LNHDA and CDR2 is SQIVND (reference sequence).

The chain joins TRBV2 to TRBJ2-1; 15 nucleotides align to TRBD2. CDR1 and CDR2 from the germline V gene are SNHLY and FYNNEI. V lost 6 bases to trimming and J lost 0 bases; unmatched junction nucleotides: 6. The CDR3 spans 18 residues. The CDR3 loop reads CASRGTSGGSSSYNEQFF. CDR3 coding DNA: TGTGCCAGCAGAGGGACTAGCGGGGGGTCCTCCTCCTACAATGAGCAGTTCTTC.

This sequence joins TRBV10-3 and TRBJ1-3; 7 bases are shared with TRBD1. J was trimmed by 0 bases and V by 11 bases; bases with no gene match: 7. Looked up from germline, CDR1 is ENHRY and CDR2 is SYGVKD. The CDR3 consists of 14 residues. CDR3 in DNA: TGTGCCTCGGGACAGACGTACTCTGGAAACACCATATATTTT. Translation: CASGQTYSGNTIYF.

The V call is TRBV18, the J call TRBJ1-1; 7 bases map to TRBD1. Germline V gene sequence: CDR1 KGHSH, CDR2 LQKENI. V shed 2 bases and J 1 base; nucleotides not matched to a gene: 1. CDR3 size: 14 residues. The CDR3 here is CASSPKGANTEAFF. For the CDR3, the DNA is TGTGCCAGCTCACCAAAGGGGGCGAACACTGAAGCTTTCTTT.

The rearrangement joins TRBV5-4 to TRBJ2-7, with a weak D call TRBD1 (6 bases). The CDR3 runs 15 residues. V lost 1 base, J lost 3 bases, and 14 bases lay in between. Germline-derived CDR1 and CDR2 are SGHNT and YYREEE (reference sequence). The CDR3 spells CASSLRWGPVYEQYF. The CDR3 DNA follows: TGTGCCAGCAGCTTGCGCTGGGGGCCGGTCTACGAGCAGTACTTC.

The chain couples TRBV2 to TRBJ1-3; no firm D call. CDR3 length equals 12 residues. Germline V gene sequence: CDR1 SNHLY, CDR2 FYNNEI. V lost 8 bases, J lost 4 bases, and 9 bases lay in between. CDR3 sequence: CASDLLGNTIYF. The CDR3, as DNA: TGTGCCAGCGACCTGCTCGGAAACACCATATATTTT.